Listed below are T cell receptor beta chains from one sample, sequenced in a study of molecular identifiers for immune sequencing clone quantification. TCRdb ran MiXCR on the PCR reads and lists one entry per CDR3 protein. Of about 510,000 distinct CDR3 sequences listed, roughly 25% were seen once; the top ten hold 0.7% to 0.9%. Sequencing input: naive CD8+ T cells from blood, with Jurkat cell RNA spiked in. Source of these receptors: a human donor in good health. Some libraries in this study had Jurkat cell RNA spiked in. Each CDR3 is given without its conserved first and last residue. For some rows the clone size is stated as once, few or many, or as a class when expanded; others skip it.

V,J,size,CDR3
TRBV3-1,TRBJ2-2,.,ASSQDSGTGELF
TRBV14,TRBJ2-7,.,ASSAGTGGFFEQY
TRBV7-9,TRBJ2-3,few,ASSTLRLAPGLTDTQY
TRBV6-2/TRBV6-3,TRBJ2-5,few,ASSHHLASGGHQETQY
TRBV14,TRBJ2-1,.,ASSQDGQGAAYNEQF
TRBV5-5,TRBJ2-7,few,ASSWEDLSSYEQY
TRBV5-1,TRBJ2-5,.,ASSLYQETRY
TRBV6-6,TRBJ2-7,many,ASSLGTSGGYEQY
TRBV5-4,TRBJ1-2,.,ASSLAPAGSYYGYT
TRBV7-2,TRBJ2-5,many,ASSHGLDGETQY
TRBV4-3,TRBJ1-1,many,ASSQADSKTEAF
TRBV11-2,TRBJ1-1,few,ASSFIYGGLGTEAF
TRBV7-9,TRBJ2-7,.,ASGSGQESSYERY
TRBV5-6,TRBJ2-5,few,ASSYGTSGFYQETQY
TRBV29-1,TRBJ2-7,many,SVRDRGSYEQY
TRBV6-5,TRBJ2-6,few,ASSYPDRGPAGANVLT
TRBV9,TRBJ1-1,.,ASSQHGGPNTEAF
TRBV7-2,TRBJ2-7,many,ASSPGLGTYEQY
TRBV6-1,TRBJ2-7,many,ASSDLLTETYEQY
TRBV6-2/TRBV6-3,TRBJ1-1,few,ASRISGGRGTEAF
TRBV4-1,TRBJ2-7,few,VSSQKDWPSYEQY
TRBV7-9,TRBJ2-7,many,ASSSSTSGQGYEQY